This T cell receptor beta chain was documented in a study of T cell repertoires in cytomegalovirus infection. Study in general: CMV infection and matching HLA type were both indicated by public TCR beta signatures. Whole-study findings and limits: Using cumulative public TCR beta family frequency, the authors identified those who carried CMV together with the relevant HLA. HLA-C-restricted CMV-specific TCR beta clonotypes were dominant in the ex vivo response.

Details on this clonotype: Antigen unknown.

Germline V gene lookup returns CDR1 MNHNY and CDR2 SVGAGI (reference sequence). V lost 0 bases and J 4 bases, leaving 6 bases between the germline ends. The CDR3 loop spans 13 amino acids. One entry per CDR3 protein, called by TCRdb with MiXCR from the reads. The sample lists about 60,000 distinct CDR3 sequences; about 30% were seen once. The clonotype was recovered from a human donor in good health (CMV status not recorded). Some clones in this sample may be carry-over from other donors' samples. Sequencing was performed on PBMCs, sequenced either directly or after in vitro stimulation (not recorded which). The rearrangement links TRBV6-6 to TRBJ1-1, with D unclear. The CDR3 is CASSYSKGTEAFF. The CDR3, as DNA: TGTGCCAGCAGTTACTCGAAGGGCACTGAAGCTTTCTTT.